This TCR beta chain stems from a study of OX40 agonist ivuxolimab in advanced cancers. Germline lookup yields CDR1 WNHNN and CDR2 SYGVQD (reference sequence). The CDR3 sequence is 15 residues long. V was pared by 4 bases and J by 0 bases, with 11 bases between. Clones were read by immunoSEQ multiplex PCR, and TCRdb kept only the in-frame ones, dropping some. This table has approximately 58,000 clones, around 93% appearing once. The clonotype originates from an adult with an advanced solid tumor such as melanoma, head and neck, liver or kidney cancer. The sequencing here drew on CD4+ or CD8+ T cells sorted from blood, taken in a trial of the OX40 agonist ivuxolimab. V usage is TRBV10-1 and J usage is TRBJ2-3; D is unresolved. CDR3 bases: TGCGCCAGCAGTGTTACGGAAGCTAGCACAGATACGCAGTATTTT. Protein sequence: CASSVTEASTDTQYF.